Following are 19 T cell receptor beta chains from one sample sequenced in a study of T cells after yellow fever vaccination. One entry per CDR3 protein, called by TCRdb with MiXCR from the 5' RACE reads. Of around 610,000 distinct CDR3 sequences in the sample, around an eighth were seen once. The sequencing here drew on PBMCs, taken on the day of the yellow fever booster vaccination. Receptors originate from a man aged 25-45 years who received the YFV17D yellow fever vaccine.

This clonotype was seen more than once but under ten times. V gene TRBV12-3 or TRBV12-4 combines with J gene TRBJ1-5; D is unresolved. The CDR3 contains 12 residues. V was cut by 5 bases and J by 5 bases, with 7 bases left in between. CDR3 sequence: CASSEWDQPQHF. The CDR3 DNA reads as TGTGCCAGCAGTGAGTGGGATCAGCCCCAGCATTTT.

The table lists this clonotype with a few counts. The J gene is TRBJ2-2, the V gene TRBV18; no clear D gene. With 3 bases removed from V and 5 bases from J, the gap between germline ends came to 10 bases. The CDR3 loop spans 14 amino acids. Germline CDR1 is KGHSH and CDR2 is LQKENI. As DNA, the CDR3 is TGTGCCAGCTCACCTCTGTCCTCAACCGGGGAGCTGTTTTTT. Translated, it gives CASSPLSSTGELFF.

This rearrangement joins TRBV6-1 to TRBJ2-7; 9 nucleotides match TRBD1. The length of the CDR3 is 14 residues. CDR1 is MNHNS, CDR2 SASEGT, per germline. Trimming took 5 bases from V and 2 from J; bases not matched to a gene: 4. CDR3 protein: CASSKYRGPYEQYF. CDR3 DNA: TGTGCCAGCAGTAAGTACAGGGGGCCCTACGAGCAGTACTTC.

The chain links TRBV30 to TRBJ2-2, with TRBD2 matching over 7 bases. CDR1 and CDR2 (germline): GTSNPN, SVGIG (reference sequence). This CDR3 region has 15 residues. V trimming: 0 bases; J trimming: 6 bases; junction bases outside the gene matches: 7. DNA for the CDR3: TGTGCCTGGAGTGTCGGCGGGAGTCTCGCCGGGGAGCTGTTTTTT. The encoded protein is CAWSVGGSLAGELFF.

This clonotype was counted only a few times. CDR3 protein: CSASGLAGRSGYEQYF. DNA of the CDR3: TGCAGTGCCAGCGGGCTAGCGGGCAGGAGCGGCTACGAGCAGTACTTC. V usage is TRBV20-1 and J usage is TRBJ2-7, with TRBD2 identical over 8 bases. Germline lookup yields CDR1 DFQATT and CDR2 SNEGSKA (reference sequence). J was trimmed by 3 bases and V by 6 bases; bases with no gene match: 16. This CDR3 spans 16 amino acids.

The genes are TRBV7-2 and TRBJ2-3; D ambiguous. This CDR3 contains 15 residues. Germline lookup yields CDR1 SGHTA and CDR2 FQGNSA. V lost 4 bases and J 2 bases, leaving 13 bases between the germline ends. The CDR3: CASSSGHDPTDTQYF. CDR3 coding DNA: TGTGCCAGCAGCTCGGGCCACGACCCCACAGATACGCAGTATTTT.

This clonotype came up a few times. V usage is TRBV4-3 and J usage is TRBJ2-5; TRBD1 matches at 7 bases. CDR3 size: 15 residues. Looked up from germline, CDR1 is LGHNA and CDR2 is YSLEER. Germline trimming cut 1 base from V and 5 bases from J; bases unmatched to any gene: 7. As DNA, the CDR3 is TGCGCCAGCAGCCAAGGGCGGACAGGCGGGGAGACCCAGTACTTC. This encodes CASSQGRTGGETQYF.

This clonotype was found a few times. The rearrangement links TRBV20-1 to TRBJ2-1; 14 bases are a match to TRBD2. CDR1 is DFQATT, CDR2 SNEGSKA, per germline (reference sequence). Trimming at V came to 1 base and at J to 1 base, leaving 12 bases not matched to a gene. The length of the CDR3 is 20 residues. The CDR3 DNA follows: TGCAGTGCTAGAGGTCCCCTGACTAGCGGGAGGGCCGGTTCCTACAATGAGCAGTTCTTC. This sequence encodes CSARGPLTSGRAGSYNEQFF.

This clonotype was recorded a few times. The CDR3 DNA reads as TGTGCCAGCAGCCAGGCTGGCTCCTACGAGCAGTACTTC. This encodes CASSQAGSYEQYF. V and J are TRBV4-2 and TRBJ2-7; no clear D. The CDR3 extends over 13 amino acids. Germline-derived CDR1 and CDR2 are LGHNA and YNFKEQ. The V and J ends lost 3 bases and 0 bases respectively, with 6 bases between them.

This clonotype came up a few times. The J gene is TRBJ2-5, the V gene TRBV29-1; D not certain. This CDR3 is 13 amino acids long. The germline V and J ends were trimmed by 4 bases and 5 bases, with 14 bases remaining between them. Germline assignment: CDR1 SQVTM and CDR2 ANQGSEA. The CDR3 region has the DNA TGCAGCGTTGCTTGGGGTCTTAAGGAGACCCAGTACTTC. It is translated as CSVAWGLKETQYF.

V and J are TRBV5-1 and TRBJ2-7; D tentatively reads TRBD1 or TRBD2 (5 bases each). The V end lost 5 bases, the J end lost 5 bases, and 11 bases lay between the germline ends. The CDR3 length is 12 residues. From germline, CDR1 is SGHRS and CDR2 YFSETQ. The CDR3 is CASREGTHEQYF. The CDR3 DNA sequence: TGCGCCAGCAGGGAAGGGACCCACGAGCAGTACTTC.

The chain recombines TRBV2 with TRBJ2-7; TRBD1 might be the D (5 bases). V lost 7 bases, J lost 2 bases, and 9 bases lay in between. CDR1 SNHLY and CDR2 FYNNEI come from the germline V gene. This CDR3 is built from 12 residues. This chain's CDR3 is CASKGRAYEQYF. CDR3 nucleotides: TGTGCCAGCAAAGGCAGGGCCTACGAGCAGTACTTC. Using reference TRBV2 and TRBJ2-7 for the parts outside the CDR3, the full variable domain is EPEVTQTPSHQVTQMGQEVILRCVPISNHLYFYWYRQILGQKVEFLVSFYNNEISEKSEIFDDQFSVERPDGSNFTLKIRSTKLEDSAMYFCASKGRAYEQYFGPGTRLTVT.

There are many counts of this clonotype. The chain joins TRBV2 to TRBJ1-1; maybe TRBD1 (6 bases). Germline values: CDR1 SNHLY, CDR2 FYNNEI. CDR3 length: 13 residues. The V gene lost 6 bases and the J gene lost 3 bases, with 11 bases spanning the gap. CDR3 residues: CASRETGDTEAFF. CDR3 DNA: TGTGCCAGCAGGGAGACAGGAGACACTGAAGCTTTCTTT.

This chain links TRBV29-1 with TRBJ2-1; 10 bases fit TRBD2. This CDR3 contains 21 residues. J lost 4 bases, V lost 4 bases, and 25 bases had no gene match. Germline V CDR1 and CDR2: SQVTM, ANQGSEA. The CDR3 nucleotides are TGCAGCGTTGTCTCGGCAGGGCAAGCTAGCGGGAGAGGGGAAATATACAATGAGCAGTTCTTC. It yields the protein CSVVSAGQASGRGEIYNEQFF.

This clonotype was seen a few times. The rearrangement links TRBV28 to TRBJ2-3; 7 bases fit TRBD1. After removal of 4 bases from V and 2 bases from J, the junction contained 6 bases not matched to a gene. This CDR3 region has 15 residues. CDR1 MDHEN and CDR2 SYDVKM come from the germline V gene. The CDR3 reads CASSSTGDVTDTQYF. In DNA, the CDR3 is TGTGCCAGCAGTTCAACAGGGGATGTCACAGATACGCAGTATTTT.

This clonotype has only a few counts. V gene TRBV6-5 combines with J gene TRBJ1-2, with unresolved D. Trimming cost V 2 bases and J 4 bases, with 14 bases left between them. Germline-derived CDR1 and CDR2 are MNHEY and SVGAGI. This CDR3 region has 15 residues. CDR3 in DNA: TGTGCCAGCAGTTACGGGCTTCAGGAAGGCTATGGCTACACCTTC. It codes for CASSYGLQEGYGYTF.

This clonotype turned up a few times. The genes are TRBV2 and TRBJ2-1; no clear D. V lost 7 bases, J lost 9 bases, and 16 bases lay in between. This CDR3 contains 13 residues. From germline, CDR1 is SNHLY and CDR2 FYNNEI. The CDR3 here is CASTYGSKGEQFF. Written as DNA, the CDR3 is TGTGCCAGCACCTACGGCAGTAAGGGTGAGCAGTTCTTC. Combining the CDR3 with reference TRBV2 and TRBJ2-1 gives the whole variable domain EPEVTQTPSHQVTQMGQEVILRCVPISNHLYFYWYRQILGQKVEFLVSFYNNEISEKSEIFDDQFSVERPDGSNFTLKIRSTKLEDSAMYFCASTYGSKGEQFFGPGTRLTVL.

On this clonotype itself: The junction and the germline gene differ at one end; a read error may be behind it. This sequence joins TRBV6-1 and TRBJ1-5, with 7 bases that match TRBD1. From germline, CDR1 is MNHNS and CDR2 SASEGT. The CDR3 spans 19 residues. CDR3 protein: CASSLMMDRQSIFNQHQHF. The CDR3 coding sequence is TGTGCCAGCAGTCTTATGATGGACAGGCAAAGTATTTTCAATCAGCACCAGCATTTT.

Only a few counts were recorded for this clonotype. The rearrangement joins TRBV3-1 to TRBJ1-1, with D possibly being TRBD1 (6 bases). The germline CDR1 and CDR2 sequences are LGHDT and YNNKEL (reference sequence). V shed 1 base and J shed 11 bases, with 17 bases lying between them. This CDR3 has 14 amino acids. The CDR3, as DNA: TGTGCCAGCAGCCAAGCCACCATAGGGGGTGGCGCTTTCTTT. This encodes CASSQATIGGGAFF.